Described below is a single TCR beta chain sequence and its context. Some clones are missing from TCRdb's copy, which holds only in-frame ones; the method was immunoSEQ multiplex PCR. The table shows around 83,000 clones, with 75% to 95% occurring only once. J was trimmed by 4 bases and V by 7 bases; bases with no gene match: 9. The CDR3 covers 14 residues. Germline assignment: CDR1 MNHNS and CDR2 SASEGT. This sample was included in a study of T cell changes during pregnancy in multiple sclerosis. This sequence was found in a female donor with multiple sclerosis, enrolled in a pregnancy study. The specimen comprised CD4+ T cells from peripheral blood mononuclear cells, sampled in the second trimester of pregnancy. J is TRBJ1-2 and V is TRBV6-1, with 7 bases matching TRBD1. The DNA of the CDR3 is TGTGCCAGCACCCCGGGACAGTCATCCTATGGCTACACCTTC. This sequence encodes CASTPGQSSYGYTF.